These T cell receptor beta chains were read from a single sample in a study of blood T cell repertoires in COVID-19. Assay: immunoSEQ multiplex PCR; the TCRdb copy retains only in-frame clones and omits some. This table has about 210,000 clones, around 85% appearing once. The sequencing sample was made of PBMCs or T cells enriched from blood (not recorded which). The receptor source for this set is a man aged 35-49 years who had recovered from COVID-19. CDR3s include the opening cysteine and the closing phenylalanine or tryptophan. The D gene is left open where the match is weak. For some rows the clone size is stated as once, few or many, or as a class when expanded; others skip it.

J gene | V gene | clone size | D gene | CDR3 DNA | CDR3 protein
TRBJ2-7 | TRBV19 | - | TRBD1 | TGTGCCAGTAGTCCCGGGGCGACAGGGAAGTACGAGCAGTACTTC | CASSPGATGKYEQYF
TRBJ1-4 | TRBV7-9 | - | TRBD1 | TGTGCCAGCAGCTCCGGACAGGGATATGAAAAACTGTTTTTT | CASSSGQGYEKLFF
TRBJ2-7 | TRBV11-2 | once | - | TGTGCCAGCAGCTTAGACCAGGGAATCTACGAGCAGTACTTC | CASSLDQGIYEQYF
TRBJ2-7 | TRBV11-1 | - | - | TGTGCCAGCAGCTTCACCAGGGGAAGGTACGAGCAGTACTTC | CASSFTRGRYEQYF
TRBJ1-4 | TRBV21-1 | - | - | TGTGCCAGCAGCAAAGTAGTCCGAAGTAATGAAAAACTGTTTTTT | CASSKVVRSNEKLFF
TRBJ2-5 | TRBV5-1 | - | - | TGCGCCAGCAGCTTAATGACAGACCAAGAGACCCAGTACTTC | CASSLMTDQETQYF
TRBJ2-1 | TRBV7-9 | once | TRBD2 | TGTGCCAGCAGCTCCGGTCTAGCGGAGTACAATGAGCAGTTCTTC | CASSSGLAEYNEQFF
TRBJ1-2 | TRBV7-9 | - | - | TGTGCCAGCAGCCACCCGGGGGGGGAATTAGTCTATGGCTACACCTTC | CASSHPGGELVYGYTF
TRBJ2-7 | TRBV7-9 | - | TRBD1 | TGTGCCAGCAGCTTAGCCGGACAGGGGGCCTACGAGCAGTACTTC | CASSLAGQGAYEQYF
TRBJ2-1 | TRBV6-5 | - | - | TGTGCCAGCAGTTACTCCAGGGGGGACAATGAGCAGTTCTTC | CASSYSRGDNEQFF
TRBJ2-1 | TRBV7-3 | - | TRBD2 | TGTGCCAGCAGCCTCCAAGCGGGAGGGCACTCCTACAATGAGCAGTTCTTC | CASSLQAGGHSYNEQFF
TRBJ2-2 | TRBV11-3 | - | - | TGTGCCAGCGGCCCCGGACAGCGGTACCACGCGAACACCGGGGAGCTGTTTTTT | CASGPGQRYHANTGELFF
TRBJ1-3 | TRBV19 | - | - | TGTGCCAGTAGGATTCGACAGCAAGAAAACACCATATATTTT | CASRIRQQENTIYF
TRBJ1-1 | TRBV5-1 | - | - | TGCGCCAGCAGCTTGGGTACAGGGAGGGGAAGCACTGAAGCTTTCTTT | CASSLGTGRGSTEAFF
TRBJ2-7 | TRBV29-1 | - | TRBD1 | TGCAGCGCCACGGACAGGAGCTACGAGCAGTACTTC | CSATDRSYEQYF
TRBJ1-4 | TRBV7-2 | - | TRBD1 | TGTGCCAGCAGCTTAGGAGTGACAGGGTTATCGACTAATGAAAAACTGTTTTTT | CASSLGVTGLSTNEKLFF
TRBJ2-1 | TRBV27 | - | - | TGTGCCAGCAGTACAACCGGGAATGAGCAGTTCTTC | CASSTTGNEQFF
TRBJ2-7 | TRBV7-3 | - | TRBD2 | TGTGCCAGCAGCTCCCCCGGGACTAGCGGGCCTTTCTACGAGCAGTACTTC | CASSSPGTSGPFYEQYF
TRBJ2-5 | TRBV28 | - | TRBD1 | TGTGCCAGCAAGGACAGGGGGGAGACCCAGTACTTC | CASKDRGETQYF
TRBJ1-5 | TRBV12-5 | - | TRBD1 | TGTGCTAGTGGTTCAAGACAGGGCAGCAATCAGCCCCAGCATTTT | CASGSRQGSNQPQHF
TRBJ2-7 | TRBV11-2 | - | - | TGTGCCAGCAGCCTCGGGACACAGAACTACGAGCAGTACTTC | CASSLGTQNYEQYF
TRBJ1-3 | TRBV6-5 | - | TRBD1 | TGTGCCAGCAGGGGACAGGCCAGATCTGGAAACACCATATATTTT | CASRGQARSGNTIYF
TRBJ2-7 | TRBV2 | - | - | TGTGCCAGCAGGGACTACCAGGGCTTCTACGAGCAGTACTTC | CASRDYQGFYEQYF
TRBJ1-1 | TRBV6-5 | - | - | TGTGCCAGCAGCAACACAGGGCGGGCTGAAGCTTTCTTT | CASSNTGRAEAFF
TRBJ2-7 | TRBV7-2 | - | TRBD2 | TGTGCCAGCAGCTTGGGCCCGGGAGGGGTCTACGAGCAGTACTTC | CASSLGPGGVYEQYF
TRBJ2-3 | TRBV29-1 | - | - | TGCAGCGTCGCTCCACCGGGTGTAGATACGCAGTATTTT | CSVAPPGVDTQYF
TRBJ1-1 | TRBV19 | - | TRBD1 | TGTGCCAGTAGTATACTACAGGGGAATTATAGGAACACTGAAGCTTTCTTT | CASSILQGNYRNTEAFF
TRBJ1-6 | TRBV9 | - | - | TGTGCCAGCAGCTCCCAGACAGGACTTGGTTCACCCCTCCACTTT | CASSSQTGLGSPLHF
TRBJ1-3 | TRBV9 | - | - | TGTGCCAGCAGCGCTGAGGGTGGGGGAAACACCATATATTTT | CASSAEGGGNTIYF
TRBJ1-1 | TRBV3-1/TRBV3-2 | - | - | TGTGCCAGCAGCCAAGCTAGTAGGGGTGCTGAAGCTTTCTTT | CASSQASRGAEAFF
TRBJ2-2 | TRBV6-4 | many | - | TGTGCCAGCAGTGACTCCGACACCGGGGAGCTGTTTTTT | CASSDSDTGELFF
TRBJ2-1 | TRBV28 | - | TRBD2 | TGTGCCAGTCTCGGACTAGCGGGAGGGCCGTCCTCCTACAATGAGCAGTTCTTC | CASLGLAGGPSSYNEQFF
TRBJ2-2 | TRBV25-1 | few | TRBD1 | TGTGCCAGCAGGCCCGGGACAGGGGACACCGGGGAGCTGTTTTTT | CASRPGTGDTGELFF
TRBJ1-3 | TRBV10-3 | - | - | TGTGCCATCAGCCGGGATAGCTCTGGAAACACCATATATTTT | CAISRDSSGNTIYF
TRBJ2-3 | TRBV14 | - | TRBD2 | TGTGCCATACCCTTTCCCCCTATCCTAGCGGGAGAAACAGATACGCAGTATTTT | CAIPFPPILAGETDTQYF
TRBJ1-1 | TRBV2 | - | - | TGTGCCAGCAGCACAGGGTCTCACACTGAAGCTTTCTTT | CASSTGSHTEAFF
TRBJ2-7 | TRBV6-2/TRBV6-3 | - | TRBD2 | TGTGCCAGCAGTACCTCTAGCGGGGGCTACGAGCAGTACTTC | CASSTSSGGYEQYF
TRBJ2-2 | TRBV14 | - | TRBD2 | TGTGCCACAACTAGCGGGAGCTCGGGGGAGCTGTTTTTT | CATTSGSSGELFF
TRBJ2-7 | TRBV4-2 | few | - | TGTGCCAGCAGCCAAGATCTTGGAGGGTATAACGAGCAGTACTTC | CASSQDLGGYNEQYF
TRBJ2-5 | TRBV6-2/TRBV6-3 | - | TRBD2 | TGTGCCAGCAGTTACGGCGGGAGGGAAGCAGAGACCCAGTACTTC | CASSYGGREAETQYF
TRBJ1-2 | TRBV6-4 | - | TRBD1 | TGTGCCAGCAGTGAGGGACAGGGATGGAACTATGGCTACACCTTC | CASSEGQGWNYGYTF
TRBJ2-7 | TRBV3-1/TRBV3-2 | - | TRBD2 | TGTGCCAGCAGCCAAAGCGGGAGAACGACCGGCGAGCAGTACTTC | CASSQSGRTTGEQYF
TRBJ2-1 | TRBV7-9 | - | TRBD1 | TGTGCCAGCAGCTTAGGGGGACAGGGGTACAATGAGCAGTTCTTC | CASSLGGQGYNEQFF
TRBJ1-1 | TRBV11-3 | - | - | TGTGCCAGCAGCTTCCCGCCGGACACTGAAGCTTTCTTT | CASSFPPDTEAFF
TRBJ1-5 | TRBV27 | - | TRBD1 | TGTGCCAGCAGTCCCGGGACAGTCAATCAGCCCCAGCATTTT | CASSPGTVNQPQHF
TRBJ2-5 | TRBV3-1/TRBV3-2 | few | TRBD2 | TGTGCCAGCAGCCAAGGGACTAGCGGGAGGTTAGAGACCCAGTACTTC | CASSQGTSGRLETQYF